In this sample, the clone carrying this TCR beta chain turned up many times. Its target is unknown. Trimming stripped 1 base from V and 8 bases from J, with 15 bases between. There are 15 residues in the CDR3. Germline loops: CDR1 MGHRA, CDR2 YSYEKL. The record originates from a study of T cell repertoires in cytomegalovirus infection. MiXCR was run by TCRdb on the reads, yielding one entry per CDR3 protein. This repertoire shows about half a million distinct CDR3 sequences, 33% found once; its top ten account for 17%. Study results and limitations: CMV-specific TCR beta clonotypes restricted by HLA-C dominated the ex vivo response.

The gene calls are TRBV4-1 and TRBJ2-4; D might be TRBD1 or TRBD2, each matching 5 bases. The TCR comes from a human donor in good health (CMV status not recorded). Some clones in this sample may be carry-over from other donors' samples. Sequenced here: cultured PBMCs, sampled from culture after CMV antigen stimulation. The CDR3 region is CASSQGGFTRDIQYF. CDR3 coding DNA: TGCGCCAGCAGCCAAGGGGGGTTTACGAGGGACATTCAGTACTTC.